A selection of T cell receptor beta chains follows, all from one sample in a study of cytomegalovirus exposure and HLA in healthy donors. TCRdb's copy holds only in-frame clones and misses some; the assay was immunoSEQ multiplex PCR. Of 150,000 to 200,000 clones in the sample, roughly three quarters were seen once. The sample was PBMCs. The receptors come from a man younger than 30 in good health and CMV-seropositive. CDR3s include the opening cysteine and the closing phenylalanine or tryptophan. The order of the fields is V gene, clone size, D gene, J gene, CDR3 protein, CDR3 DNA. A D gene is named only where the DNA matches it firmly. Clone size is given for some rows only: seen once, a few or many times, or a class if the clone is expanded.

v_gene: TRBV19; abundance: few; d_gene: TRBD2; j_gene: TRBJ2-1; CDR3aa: CASSISSGMINNEQFF; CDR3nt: TGTGCCAGTAGTATCTCTAGCGGGATGATAAACAATGAGCAGTTCTTC
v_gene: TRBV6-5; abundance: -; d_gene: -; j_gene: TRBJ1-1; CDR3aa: CASSSWEGYTEAFF; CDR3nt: TGTGCCAGCAGCTCTTGGGAGGGTTACACTGAAGCTTTCTTT
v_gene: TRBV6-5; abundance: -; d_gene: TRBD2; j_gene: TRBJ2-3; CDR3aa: CASSYEGGGARDTQYF; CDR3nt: TGTGCCAGCAGTTATGAAGGCGGGGGGGCGCGGGATACGCAGTATTTT
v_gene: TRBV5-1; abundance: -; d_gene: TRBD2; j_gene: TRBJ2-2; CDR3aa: CASSLQRGGDGELFF; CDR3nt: TGCGCCAGCAGCTTGCAGCGGGGGGGCGACGGGGAGCTGTTTTTT
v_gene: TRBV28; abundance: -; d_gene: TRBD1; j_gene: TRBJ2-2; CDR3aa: CASSFAQGQGITGELFF; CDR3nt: TGTGCCAGCAGTTTTGCCCAGGGACAGGGGATCACCGGGGAGCTGTTTTTT
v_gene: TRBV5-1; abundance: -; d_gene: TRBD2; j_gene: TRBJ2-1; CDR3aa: CASSLAAGGDYNEQFF; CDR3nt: TGCGCCAGCAGCTTGGCGGCGGGGGGCGACTACAATGAGCAGTTCTTC
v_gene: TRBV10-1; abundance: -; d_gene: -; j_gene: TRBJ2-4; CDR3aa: CASSEEQGPGDIQYF; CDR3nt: TGCGCCAGCAGTGAGGAACAGGGACCCGGGGACATTCAGTACTTC
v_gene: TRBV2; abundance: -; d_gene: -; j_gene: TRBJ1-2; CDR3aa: CASSVQNGPYGYTF; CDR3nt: TGTGCCAGCAGTGTTCAGAATGGGCCTTATGGCTACACCTTC
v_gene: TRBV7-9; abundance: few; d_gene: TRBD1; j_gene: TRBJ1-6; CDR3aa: CASSFTGGHNSPLHF; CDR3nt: TGTGCCAGCAGCTTTACAGGGGGCCATAATTCACCCCTCCACTTT
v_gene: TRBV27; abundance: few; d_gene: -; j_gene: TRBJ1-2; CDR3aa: CASSFQGNNGYTF; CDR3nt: TGTGCCAGCAGTTTTCAGGGGAACAATGGCTACACCTTC
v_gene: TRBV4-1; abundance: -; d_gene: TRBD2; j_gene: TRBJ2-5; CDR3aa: CASSPPSGEETQYF; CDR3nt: TGCGCCAGCAGCCCACCTAGCGGGGAAGAGACCCAGTACTTC
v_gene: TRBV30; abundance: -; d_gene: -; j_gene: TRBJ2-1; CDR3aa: CAYPLTDNEQFF; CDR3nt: TGTGCCTACCCCCTGACAGACAATGAGCAGTTCTTC
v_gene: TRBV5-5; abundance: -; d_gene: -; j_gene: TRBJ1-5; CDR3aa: CASSLDTNSNQPQHF; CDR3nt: TGTGCCAGCAGCTTGGACACTAATAGCAATCAGCCCCAGCATTTT
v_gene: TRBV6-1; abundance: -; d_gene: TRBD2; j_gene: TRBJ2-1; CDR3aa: CASWAGGLYNEQFF; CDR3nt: TGTGCCAGTTGGGCGGGGGGTCTCTACAATGAGCAGTTCTTC
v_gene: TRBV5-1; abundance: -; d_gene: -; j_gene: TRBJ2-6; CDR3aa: CASSQLGGAGANVLTF; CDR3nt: TGCGCCAGCAGTCAGCTAGGGGGGGCTGGGGCCAACGTCCTGACTTTC
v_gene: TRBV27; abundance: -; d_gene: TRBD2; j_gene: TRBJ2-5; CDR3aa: CASSPGLAGDTRETQYF; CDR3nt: TGTGCCAGCAGCCCGGGACTAGCGGGGGACACTAGGGAGACCCAGTACTTC
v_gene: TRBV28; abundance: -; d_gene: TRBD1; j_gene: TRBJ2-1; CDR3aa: CASTVDRGLRNEQFF; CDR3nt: TGTGCCAGCACCGTGGACAGGGGGCTTCGCAATGAGCAGTTCTTC
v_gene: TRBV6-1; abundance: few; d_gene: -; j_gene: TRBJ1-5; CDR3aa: CASSEGSVLPNQPQHF; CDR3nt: TGTGCCAGCAGTGAAGGATCGGTGTTACCGAATCAGCCCCAGCATTTT
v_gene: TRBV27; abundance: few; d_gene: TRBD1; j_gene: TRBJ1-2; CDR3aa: CASSLSGDRVKAVRGYTF; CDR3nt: TGTGCCAGCAGTTTATCGGGGGACAGGGTAAAGGCCGTGAGAGGCTACACCTTC
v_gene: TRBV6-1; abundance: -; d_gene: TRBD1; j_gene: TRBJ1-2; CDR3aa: CASSGPPGTAINYGYPF; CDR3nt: TGTGCCAGCAGTGGACCGCCAGGGACAGCAATTAACTATGGCTACCCCTTC
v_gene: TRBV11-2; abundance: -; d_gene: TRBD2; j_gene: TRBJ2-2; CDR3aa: CASSLGLAGPTGELFF; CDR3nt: TGTGCCAGCAGCTTGGGACTAGCGGGCCCCACCGGGGAGCTGTTTTTT
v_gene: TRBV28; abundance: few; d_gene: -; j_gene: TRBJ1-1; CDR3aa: CASSFNNLGRENTEAFF; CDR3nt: TGTGCCAGCAGTTTTAATAATTTGGGCAGGGAGAACACTGAAGCTTTCTTT
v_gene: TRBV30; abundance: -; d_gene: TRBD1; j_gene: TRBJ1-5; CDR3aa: CAWSVSGQGQHF; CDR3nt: TGTGCCTGGAGTGTGTCCGGACAGGGACAGCATTTT
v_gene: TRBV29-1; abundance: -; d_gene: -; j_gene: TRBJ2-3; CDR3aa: CSVDSTILFRDTQYF; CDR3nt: TGCAGCGTTGATAGCACAATCCTATTTCGGGATACGCAGTATTTT
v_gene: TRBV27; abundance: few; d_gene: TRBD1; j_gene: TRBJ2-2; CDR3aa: CASSTTGGVSGELFF; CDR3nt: TGTGCCAGCAGTACGACAGGGGGCGTTAGCGGGGAGCTGTTTTTT
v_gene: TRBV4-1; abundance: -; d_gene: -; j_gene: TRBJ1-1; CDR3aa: CASSQDKGRGTEAFF; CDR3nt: TGCGCCAGCAGCCAAGATAAGGGGAGGGGCACTGAAGCTTTCTTT
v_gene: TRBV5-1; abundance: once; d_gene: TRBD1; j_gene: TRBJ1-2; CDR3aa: CASSFGQGPPPYDYTF; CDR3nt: TGCGCCAGCAGCTTTGGACAGGGCCCACCGCCCTATGACTACACCTTC
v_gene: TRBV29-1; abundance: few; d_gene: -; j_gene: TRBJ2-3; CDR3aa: CSVEGGTDTQYF; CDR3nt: TGCAGCGTTGAGGGGGGAACGGATACGCAGTATTTT